The clone carrying this T cell receptor (beta chain) has only a few counts. Its antigen is unidentified. Per the germline V gene, CDR1 is MGHRA and CDR2 is YSYEKL. V shed 0 bases and J shed 2 bases, with 10 bases lying between them. This CDR3 is built from 15 residues. These data come from a study of glioma-infiltrating T cells. Study-wide findings and caveats: Tissue-blood divergence was below expectation in non-neoplastic patients, above in gliomas. CDR3 overlap between tissue and blood was very small.

TCR alpha and beta CDR3 regions were amplified from RNA using iRepertoire nested multiplex PCR. Tissue mRNA or PBMC total RNA, about 85-400 ng, went into one-step reverse transcription and amplification. TCRdb recomputed calls from the multiplex PCR reads with MiXCR, one row per CDR3 protein. The sample includes under 130,000 distinct CDR3 sequences, less than 30% of them seen just once. The clonotype originates from a human donor with low-grade glioma or glioblastoma, undergoing nonglioma brain surgery, or in good health (not recorded which). The sequencing sample was made of glioma tissue, nonneoplastic brain tissue, or PBMCs (not recorded which). The chain is built from TRBV4-1 and TRBJ1-2; D ambiguous. The CDR3 region is CASSQDSALNYGYTF. In DNA form, the CDR3 reads TGCGCCAGCAGCCAAGATTCAGCCCTCAACTATGGCTACACCTTC.